This T cell receptor (beta chain) derives from a study of T cells in Graves' hyperthyroidism and ophthalmopathy. Amplification of TCR beta CDR3 regions was performed using RNA transcripts as template. Using the HTBI primer set, a first-round RT-PCR was run on the TCR CDR3. TCRdb re-analysed the multiplex PCR reads in MiXCR, keeping a single row per CDR3 protein. The data show 280,000 or so distinct CDR3 sequences, about 25% seen once. V lost 3 bases and J 2 bases, leaving 7 bases between the germline ends. The CDR3 has 13 amino acids. Looked up from germline, CDR1 is MDHEN and CDR2 is SYDVKM. This clonotype was counted many times.

V is TRBV28 and J is TRBJ1-2; D uncertain. This sequence was found in a man aged 35-49 years with Graves' hyperthyroidism that later progressed to Graves' ophthalmopathy. The sequenced sample was blood. The CDR3 spells CASSFRRNYGYTF. The CDR3 nucleotides read TGTGCCAGCAGTTTTCGGCGGAACTATGGCTACACCTTC.